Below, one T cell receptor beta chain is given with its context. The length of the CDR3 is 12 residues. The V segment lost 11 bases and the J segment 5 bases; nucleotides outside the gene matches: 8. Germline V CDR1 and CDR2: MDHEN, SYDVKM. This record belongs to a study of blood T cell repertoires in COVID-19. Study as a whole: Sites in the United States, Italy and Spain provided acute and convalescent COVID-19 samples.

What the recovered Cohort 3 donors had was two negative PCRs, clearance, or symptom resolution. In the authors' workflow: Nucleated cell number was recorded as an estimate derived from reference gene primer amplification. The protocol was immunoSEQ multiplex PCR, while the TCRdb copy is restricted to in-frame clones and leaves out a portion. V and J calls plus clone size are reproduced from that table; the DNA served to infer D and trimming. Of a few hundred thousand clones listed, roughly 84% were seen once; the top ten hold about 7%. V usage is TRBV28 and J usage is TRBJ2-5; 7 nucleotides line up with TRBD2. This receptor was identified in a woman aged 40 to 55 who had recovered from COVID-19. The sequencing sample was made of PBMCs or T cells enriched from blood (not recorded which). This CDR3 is CACRGVVETQYF. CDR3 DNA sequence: TGTGCCTGCCGGGGGGTGGTTGAGACCCAGTACTTC.